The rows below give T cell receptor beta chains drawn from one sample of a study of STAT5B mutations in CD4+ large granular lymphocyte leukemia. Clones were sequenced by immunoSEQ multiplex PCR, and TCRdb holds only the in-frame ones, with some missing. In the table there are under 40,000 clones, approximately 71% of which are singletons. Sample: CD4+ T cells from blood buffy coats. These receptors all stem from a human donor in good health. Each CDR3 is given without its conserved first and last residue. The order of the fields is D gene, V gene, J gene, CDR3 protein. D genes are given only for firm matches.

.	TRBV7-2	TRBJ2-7	ASSLVGGKYEQY
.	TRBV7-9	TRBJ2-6	ASSLASGGYRSGANVLT
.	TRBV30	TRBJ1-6	AWKSTGHNSPLH
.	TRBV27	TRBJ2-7	ASSPEGQAYYEQY
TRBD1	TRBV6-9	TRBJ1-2	ASSQGDRGHSNYGYT
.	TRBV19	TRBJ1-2	ASSIRARANPNYGYT
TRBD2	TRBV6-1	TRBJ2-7	ASSPVTSGGYEQY
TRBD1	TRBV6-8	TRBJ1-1	ASSYSVDRALQNTEAF
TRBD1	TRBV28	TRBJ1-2	ASSGQGTHYGYT
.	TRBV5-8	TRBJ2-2	ASSYTDANTGELF
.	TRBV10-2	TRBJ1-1	ASSDSVTTGTEAF
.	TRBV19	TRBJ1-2	ASSIEGRGYGYT
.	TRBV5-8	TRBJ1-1	ASSLAPILNTEAF
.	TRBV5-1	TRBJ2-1	ASSLATYNEQF
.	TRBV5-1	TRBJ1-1	ASSGRGTPSTEAF
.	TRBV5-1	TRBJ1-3	ASSSGNTIY
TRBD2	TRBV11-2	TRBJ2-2	ASTASGSSGELF
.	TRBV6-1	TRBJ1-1	ASSEVSNTEAF
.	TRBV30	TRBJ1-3	AWSVATGNTIY
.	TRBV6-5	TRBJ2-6	ASSYSNWANVLT
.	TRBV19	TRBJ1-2	ASSIEFGAHYGYT
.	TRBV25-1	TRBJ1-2	ASSERGSLMANYGYT